This TCR beta chain originates from a study of blood T cell repertoires in COVID-19. TCRdb's copy holds only in-frame clones and misses some; the assay was immunoSEQ multiplex PCR. Of under 75,000 clones listed, around 81% were seen once; the top ten hold under 30%. The germline gives CDR1 MNHNY, CDR2 SVGAGI (reference sequence). There are 14 residues in the CDR3. V gave up 2 bases and J gave up 2 bases; unmatched junction bases: 2. The receptor comes from a woman of 80 years or more with active or convalescent COVID-19. This rearrangement joins TRBV6-6 to TRBJ2-7; 8 bases align to TRBD1. Source material: peripheral blood. The CDR3 here is CASSYTTGAYEQYF. CDR3 bases: TGTGCCAGCAGTTACACGACAGGGGCCTACGAGCAGTACTTC.